This TCR beta chain was obtained from a study of T cells in Graves' hyperthyroidism and ophthalmopathy. The CDR3 is made up of 14 amino acids. Looked up from germline, CDR1 is SGHRS and CDR2 is YFSETQ. Trimming removed 3 bases from V and 2 bases from J, with 12 bases in between. The source material, RNA transcripts, was used to amplify TCR beta CDR3 regions. HTBI primers drove first-round RT-PCR of the TCR CDR3. From the multiplex PCR reads, TCRdb called clonotypes with MiXCR, one entry per CDR3 protein. The sample lists approximately 400,000 distinct CDR3 sequences; 15% were seen once. This TCR was recovered from a woman aged 25 to 39 with Graves' hyperthyroidism. The specimen was blood. The gene calls are TRBV5-1 and TRBJ2-7; perhaps TRBD2 as D (7 bases). The CDR3 sequence is CASSWGRGAYEQYF. The CDR3 coding sequence is TGCGCCAGCAGCTGGGGGAGGGGGGCCTACGAGCAGTACTTC.